Each of the 25 T cell receptor beta chains below was sequenced from the same sample in a study of CD8+ T cells in alopecia areata. cDNA reverse transcribed from extracted RNA served as the sequencing template. The data were produced by immunoSEQ multiplex PCR, yet TCRdb's version contains in-frame clones alone and is incomplete. The sample includes approximately 59,000 clones, around 49% of them seen just once. This material consisted of CD8+ T cells sorted from blood, taken at week 0. These receptors all stem from a human donor with alopecia areata.

The V call is TRBV6-5, the J call TRBJ2-5; 10 nucleotides match TRBD2. The CDR3 totals 16 residues. The J segment lost 2 bases and the V segment lost 4 bases, leaving 7 bases of the junction unmatched. Germline CDR1 is MNHEY and CDR2 is SVGAGI. CDR3 amino acids: CASSFTLAGSQETQYF. Written as DNA, the CDR3 is TGTGCCAGCAGTTTCACACTAGCGGGATCGCAAGAGACCCAGTACTTC.

This chain links TRBV9 with TRBJ1-3; D uncertain. Germline CDR1 is SGDLS and CDR2 is YYNGEE. V shed 5 bases and J shed 0 bases, with 6 bases lying between them. This CDR3 has 13 amino acids. This CDR3 is CASSLVSGNTIYF. In DNA, the CDR3 is TGTGCCAGCAGTTTAGTCTCTGGAAACACCATATATTTT.

The chain carries TRBV20-1 and TRBJ2-7; D not certain. V dropped 6 bases and J dropped 2 bases, with 8 bases sitting between them. CDR3 length: 11 amino acids. Germline CDR1 DFQATT, CDR2 SNEGSKA (reference sequence). In nucleotides, the CDR3 is TGCAGTGCCCCCCTCACCTACGAGCAGTACTTC. Amino acids: CSAPLTYEQYF.

The chain joins TRBV25-1 to TRBJ2-1; D might be TRBD2 (6 bases). This CDR3 has 14 residues. V was clipped by 6 bases and J by 2 bases, with 11 bases between them. Looked up from germline, CDR1 is MGHDK and CDR2 is SYGVNS. CDR3 sequence: CASRGTGTYNEQFF. DNA for the CDR3: TGTGCCAGCAGGGGGACTGGAACCTACAATGAGCAGTTCTTC.

The chain joins TRBV29-1 to TRBJ1-2, with 8 positions matching TRBD1. The germline V gene has CDR1 SQVTM and CDR2 ANQGSEA. The trim removed 6 bases at V and 3 bases at J, leaving 9 bases unmatched. CDR3 length: 14 amino acids. The CDR3 reads CSVGGTGNHYGYTF. Written as DNA, the CDR3 is TGCAGCGTCGGTGGGACAGGCAATCACTATGGCTACACCTTC. Full variable domain (remainder filled in from reference TRBV29-1 and TRBJ1-2): SAVISQKPSRDICQRGTSLTIQCQVDSQVTMMFWYRQQPGQSLTLIATANQGSEATYESGFVIDKFPISRPNLTFSTLTVSNMSPEDSSIYLCSVGGTGNHYGYTFGSGTRLTVV.

This clone appeared a few times. The chain couples TRBV9 to TRBJ2-1, with D maybe TRBD2 (6 bases). Per germline, CDR1 SGDLS and CDR2 YYNGEE. Deletions cut 0 bases from V and 6 bases from J, with 13 bases between. The CDR3 loop spans 15 amino acids. The CDR3 region is CASSVAYGGGNEQFF. CDR3 nucleotide sequence: TGTGCCAGCAGCGTAGCTTATGGGGGAGGCAATGAGCAGTTCTTC.

This chain joins TRBV19 and TRBJ2-7; D is uncertain. This CDR3 comprises 14 residues. Germline-derived CDR1 and CDR2 are LNHDA and SQIVND (reference sequence). Trimming stripped 5 bases from V and 4 bases from J, with 15 bases between. The CDR3 loop is CASSALTHPYEQYF. For the CDR3, the DNA is TGTGCCAGTAGTGCCTTGACACACCCTTACGAGCAGTACTTC.

In its sample, this clone was seen a few times. The chain employs TRBV2 and TRBJ2-1; a possible D gene is TRBD1 (5 bases). The germline gives CDR1 SNHLY, CDR2 FYNNEI. There are 15 residues in the CDR3. Trimming shortened V by 1 base and J by 5 bases, and 12 bases separated the two germline ends. The CDR3 loop reads CASSEGPGHNNEQFF. The DNA for the CDR3 is TGTGCCAGCAGTGAAGGTCCAGGACACAACAATGAGCAGTTCTTC.

There are a few counts of this clone. The J gene is TRBJ1-5, the V gene TRBV2, with TRBD1 identical over 9 bases. With 7 bases clipped from V and 4 bases from J, the junction kept 5 bases outside the gene matches. The germline CDR1 and CDR2 sequences are SNHLY and FYNNEI. This CDR3 comprises 14 residues. CDR3 coding DNA: TGTGCCAGCAAGGGGACAGGGATTAATCAGCCCCAGCATTTT. This gives the protein CASKGTGINQPQHF.

J is TRBJ2-7 and V is TRBV27; D gene uncertain. The V end was cut by 6 bases, the J end by 0 bases, with 15 bases between. From germline, CDR1 is MNHEY and CDR2 SMNVEV (reference sequence). The CDR3 runs 15 residues. CDR3 nucleotide sequence: TGTGCCAGCAGCTTAGAGGCGCAAAGCTCCTACGAGCAGTACTTC. It specifies CASSLEAQSSYEQYF.

This clone was observed a few times. J is TRBJ2-3 and V is TRBV2, with D unclear. Germline V gene lookup returns CDR1 SNHLY and CDR2 FYNNEI. V lost 2 bases and J 3 bases, leaving 9 bases between the germline ends. CDR3 length equals 14 residues. The CDR3 spells CASSEWQPTDTQYF. The CDR3 coding sequence is TGTGCCAGCAGTGAATGGCAGCCTACAGATACGCAGTATTTT. Complete variable domain (other parts from reference TRBV2 and TRBJ2-3): EPEVTQTPSHQVTQMGQEVILRCVPISNHLYFYWYRQILGQKVEFLVSFYNNEISEKSEIFDDQFSVERPDGSNFTLKIRSTKLEDSAMYFCASSEWQPTDTQYFGPGTRLTVL.

The genes are TRBV5-1 and TRBJ2-7; D is tentatively TRBD1 or TRBD2 (5 bases each). V was trimmed by 7 bases and J by 2 bases, leaving 16 bases between them. The germline CDR1 and CDR2 sequences are SGHRS and YFSETQ. The CDR3 is 14 amino acids. The CDR3 reads CASATGDPAYEQYF. The CDR3 coding sequence is TGCGCCAGCGCTACTGGGGACCCTGCCTACGAGCAGTACTTC.

This clone was recorded a few times. The V gene is TRBV4-1, the J gene TRBJ2-1, with no clear D. Germline V lookup: CDR1 MGHRA, CDR2 YSYEKL. The V gene lost 1 base and the J gene lost 4 bases, with 5 bases spanning the gap. CDR3 length: 13 residues. The CDR3 nucleotides are TGCGCCAGCAGCCAAGCGAAGTACAATGAGCAGTTCTTC. Amino acid sequence: CASSQAKYNEQFF.

The genes are TRBV4-1 and TRBJ2-3; no clear D. Trimming stripped 4 bases from V and 0 bases from J, with 17 bases between. The germline V gene encodes CDR1 MGHRA and CDR2 YSYEKL. This CDR3 spans 17 amino acids. The CDR3 here is CASSRVPEVTSTDTQYF. DNA of the CDR3: TGCGCCAGCAGCCGTGTCCCCGAAGTTACTAGCACAGATACGCAGTATTTT.

There are a few counts of this clone. The sample carries other DNA sequences with the same CDR3. The rearrangement joins TRBV18 to TRBJ2-7; D is ambiguous. Germline lookup yields CDR1 KGHSH and CDR2 LQKENI. Trimming removed 3 bases at V and 4 bases at J, with 4 bases between. This CDR3 comprises 11 residues. DNA of the CDR3: TGTGCCAGCTCACCGGGGTACGAGCAGTACTTC. Residues: CASSPGYEQYF. Full variable domain (missing parts from reference TRBV18 and TRBJ2-7): NAGVMQNPRHLVRRRGQEARLRCSPMKGHSHVYWYRQLPEEGLKFMVYLQKENIIDESGMPKERFSAEFPKEGPSILRIQQVVRGDSAAYFCASSPGYEQYFGPGTRLTVT.

This clone was recorded a few times. For the CDR3, the DNA is TGTGCCAGCAGTTCCCGTGAGTACTACGAGCAGTACTTC. This translates into CASSSREYYEQYF. The chain is built from TRBV27 and TRBJ2-7, with D unclear. The CDR3 sequence is 13 residues long. Germline assignment: CDR1 MNHEY and CDR2 SMNVEV (reference sequence). The ends were cut back, 4 bases at V and 3 bases at J, with 10 bases in the middle.

The genes are TRBV29-1 and TRBJ2-7; D might be TRBD1 (6 bases). Trimming took off 5 bases at V and 2 bases at J, with 25 bases between the two ends. Germline V gene sequence: CDR1 SQVTM, CDR2 ANQGSEA. The CDR3 length is 17 residues. CDR3 amino acids: CSVSLGAVLGATYEQYF. CDR3 nucleotide sequence: TGCAGCGTTTCTTTGGGGGCGGTACTAGGGGCTACCTACGAGCAGTACTTC.

This chain connects TRBV27 to TRBJ2-7; a weak D match, TRBD1 (5 bases). Trimming shortened V by 4 bases and J by 0 bases, and 10 bases separated the two germline ends. The CDR3 consists of 14 residues. Germline V gene sequence: CDR1 MNHEY, CDR2 SMNVEV (reference sequence). CDR3 DNA sequence: TGTGCCAGCAGTTGGTACAGGAGCTCCTACGAGCAGTACTTC. Translating it yields CASSWYRSSYEQYF.

This clone has just a few counts. This chain joins TRBV30 and TRBJ2-2; D uncertain. The V and J ends lost 3 bases and 8 bases respectively, with 7 bases between them. The CDR3 has 11 residues. Per germline, CDR1 GTSNPN and CDR2 SVGIG (reference sequence). The CDR3 here is CAWRPLGELFF. In nucleotides, the CDR3 is TGTGCCTGGAGGCCCCTGGGGGAGCTGTTTTTT.

The chain is built from TRBV11-2 and TRBJ2-2; either TRBD1 or TRBD2 may supply D (5 bases each). The CDR3 runs 15 residues. Germline CDR1 reads SGHAT; CDR2 reads FQNNGV. V lost 1 base and J lost 6, with 12 bases in between. Here the CDR3 reads CASSLAGMGAGELFF. The CDR3 DNA reads as TGTGCCAGCAGCTTAGCGGGGATGGGGGCCGGGGAGCTGTTTTTT.

The V gene is TRBV4-3, the J gene TRBJ2-1; a weak D match, TRBD2 (5 bases). CDR1 is LGHNA, CDR2 YSLEER, per germline. The V and J ends lost 2 bases and 4 bases respectively, with 21 bases between them. The CDR3 contains 18 residues. In nucleotides, the CDR3 is TGCGCCAGCAGCCAAACGCACCTTGGACGGGGAACATACAATGAGCAGTTCTTC. Residues: CASSQTHLGRGTYNEQFF.

The DNA for the CDR3 is TGTGCCTGGAACCCTAGTGGGGTTCATGATACGCAGTATTTT. It specifies CAWNPSGVHDTQYF. This chain links TRBV30 with TRBJ2-3; no clear D gene. The germline V and J ends were trimmed by 4 bases and 6 bases, with 17 bases remaining between them. The CDR3 is made up of 14 amino acids. Germline-derived CDR1 and CDR2 are GTSNPN and SVGIG (reference sequence).

This chain uses TRBV11-2 with TRBJ2-7, with D possibly matching TRBD2 (5 bases). Trimming stripped 1 base from V and 1 base from J, with 14 bases between. CDR3 length: 16 residues. Looked up from germline, CDR1 is SGHAT and CDR2 is FQNNGV. The chain's CDR3 is CASSLVLWERSYEQYF. The CDR3 region has the DNA TGTGCCAGCAGCTTAGTTTTGTGGGAGCGGTCCTACGAGCAGTACTTC. Complete variable domain (other parts from reference TRBV11-2 and TRBJ2-7): EAGVAQSPRYKIIEKRQSVAFWCNPISGHATLYWYQQILGQGPKLLIQFQNNGVVDDSQLPKDRFSAERLKGVDSTLKIQPAKLEDSAVYLCASSLVLWERSYEQYFGPGTRLTVT.

The gene calls are TRBV9 and TRBJ1-4; weak D call: TRBD1 (6 bases). Trimming removed 4 bases from V and 3 bases from J, with 13 bases in between. The CDR3 sequence is 15 residues long. Germline assignment: CDR1 SGDLS and CDR2 YYNGEE. The CDR3 nucleotides read TGTGCCAGCAGCACTGGACGGACAGCTAATGAAAAACTGTTTTTT. This sequence encodes CASSTGRTANEKLFF.

The chain carries TRBV6-5 and TRBJ2-5; 9 bases agree with TRBD1. The V segment lost 5 bases and the J segment 1 base; nucleotides outside the gene matches: 5. The CDR3 spans 15 residues. Germline CDR1 and CDR2: MNHEY and SVGAGI. As DNA, the CDR3 is TGTGCCAGCAGTAAGAGGGACAGGGCCCAAGAGACCCAGTACTTC. This encodes CASSKRDRAQETQYF.